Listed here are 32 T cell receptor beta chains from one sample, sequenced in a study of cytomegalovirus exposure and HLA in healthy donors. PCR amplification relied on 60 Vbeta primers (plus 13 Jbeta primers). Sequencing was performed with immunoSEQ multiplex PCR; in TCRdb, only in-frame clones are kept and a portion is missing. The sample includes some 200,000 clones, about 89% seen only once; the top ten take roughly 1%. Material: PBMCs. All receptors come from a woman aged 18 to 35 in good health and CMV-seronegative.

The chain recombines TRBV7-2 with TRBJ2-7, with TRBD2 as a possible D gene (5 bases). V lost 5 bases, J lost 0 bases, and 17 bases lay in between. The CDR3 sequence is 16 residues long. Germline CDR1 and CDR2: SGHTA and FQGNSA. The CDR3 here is CASSRRLDGGSYEQYF. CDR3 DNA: TGTGCCAGCAGCCGTCGGCTTGACGGAGGCTCCTACGAGCAGTACTTC.

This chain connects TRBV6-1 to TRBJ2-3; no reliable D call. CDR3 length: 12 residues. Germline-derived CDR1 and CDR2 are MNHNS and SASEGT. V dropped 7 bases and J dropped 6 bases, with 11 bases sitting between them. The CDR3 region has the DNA TGTGCCAGCACGAAGGTCAGGGATACGCAGTATTTT. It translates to CASTKVRDTQYF.

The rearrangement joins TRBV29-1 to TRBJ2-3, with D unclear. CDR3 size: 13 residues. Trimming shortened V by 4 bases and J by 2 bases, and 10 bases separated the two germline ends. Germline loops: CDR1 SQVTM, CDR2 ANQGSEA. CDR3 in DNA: TGCAGCGTTGCGTCAGGAACCACAGATACGCAGTATTTT. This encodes CSVASGTTDTQYF.

DNA of the CDR3: TGTGCCACCCTGGAGATAAGAGCGGCCCTAAACCCCCACAATGAGCAGTTCTTC. It specifies CATLEIRAALNPHNEQFF. V usage is TRBV10-3 and J usage is TRBJ2-1; the D gene is possibly TRBD2 (5 bases). Trimming pared 10 bases from V and 5 bases from J, leaving 30 bases between. Germline lookup yields CDR1 ENHRY and CDR2 SYGVKD. The CDR3 spans 18 residues.

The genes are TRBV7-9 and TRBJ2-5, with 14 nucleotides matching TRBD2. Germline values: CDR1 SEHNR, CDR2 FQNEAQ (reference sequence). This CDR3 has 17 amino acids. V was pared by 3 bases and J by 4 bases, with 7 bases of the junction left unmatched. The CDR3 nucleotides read TGTGCCAGCAGCTTGGGACTAGCGGGAGTGCCACGAGAGACCCAGTACTTC. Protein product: CASSLGLAGVPRETQYF.

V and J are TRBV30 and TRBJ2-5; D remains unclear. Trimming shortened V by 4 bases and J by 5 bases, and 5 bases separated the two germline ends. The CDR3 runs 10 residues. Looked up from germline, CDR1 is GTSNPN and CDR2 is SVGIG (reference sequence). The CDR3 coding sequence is TGTGCCTGGAAGGAGGAGACCCAGTACTTC. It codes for CAWKEETQYF.

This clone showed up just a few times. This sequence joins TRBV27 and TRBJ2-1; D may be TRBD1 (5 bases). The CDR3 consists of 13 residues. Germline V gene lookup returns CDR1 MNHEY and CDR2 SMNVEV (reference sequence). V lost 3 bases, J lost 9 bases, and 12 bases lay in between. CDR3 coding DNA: TGTGCCAGCAGTTTCAGGGTGAGGAGTGAGCAGTTCTTC. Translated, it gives CASSFRVRSEQFF.

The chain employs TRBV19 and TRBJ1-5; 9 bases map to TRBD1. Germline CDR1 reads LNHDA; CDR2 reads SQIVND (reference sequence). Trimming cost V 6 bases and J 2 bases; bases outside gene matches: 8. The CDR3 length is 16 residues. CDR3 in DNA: TGTGCCAGTAGCCCCGGGACAGGGTACGGCAATCAGCCCCAGCATTTT. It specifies CASSPGTGYGNQPQHF.

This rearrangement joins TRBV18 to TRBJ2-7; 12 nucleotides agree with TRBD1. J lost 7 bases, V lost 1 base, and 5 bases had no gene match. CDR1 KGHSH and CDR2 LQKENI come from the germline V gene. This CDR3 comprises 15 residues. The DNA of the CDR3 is TGTGCCAGCTCACCACTGGGACAGGGGGCGGGAGAGCAGTACTTC. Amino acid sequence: CASSPLGQGAGEQYF.

For the CDR3, the DNA is TGTGCCTGGGGGACTAGCGGGAGCAGTGGCCAGTACTTC. Its translation is CAWGTSGSSGQYF. This chain connects TRBV30 to TRBJ2-5; 14 bases agree with TRBD2. The V gene end was trimmed by 5 bases and the J gene end by 10 bases; junction bases not matched to a gene: 6. This CDR3 is 13 amino acids long. Per germline, CDR1 GTSNPN and CDR2 SVGIG (reference sequence).

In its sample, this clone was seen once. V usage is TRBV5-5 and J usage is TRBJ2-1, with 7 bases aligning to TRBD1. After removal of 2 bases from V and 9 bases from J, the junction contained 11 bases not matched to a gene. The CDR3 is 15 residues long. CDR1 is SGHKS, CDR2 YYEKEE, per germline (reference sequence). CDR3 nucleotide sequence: TGTGCCAGCAGCTTATCATCTGGGACAGTTAGTGAGCAGTTCTTC. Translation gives CASSLSSGTVSEQFF.

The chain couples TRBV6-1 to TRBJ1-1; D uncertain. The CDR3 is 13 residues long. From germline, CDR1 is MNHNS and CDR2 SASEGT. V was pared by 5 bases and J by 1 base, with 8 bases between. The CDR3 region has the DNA TGTGCCAGCAGTCCTTCCCCGAACACTGAAGCTTTCTTT. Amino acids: CASSPSPNTEAFF.

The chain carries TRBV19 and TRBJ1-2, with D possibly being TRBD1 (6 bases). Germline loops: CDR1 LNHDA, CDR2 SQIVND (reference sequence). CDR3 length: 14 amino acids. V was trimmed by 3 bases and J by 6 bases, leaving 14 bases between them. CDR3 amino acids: CASSITAGGDGYTF. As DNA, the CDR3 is TGTGCCAGTAGTATCACGGCGGGGGGCGATGGCTACACCTTC.

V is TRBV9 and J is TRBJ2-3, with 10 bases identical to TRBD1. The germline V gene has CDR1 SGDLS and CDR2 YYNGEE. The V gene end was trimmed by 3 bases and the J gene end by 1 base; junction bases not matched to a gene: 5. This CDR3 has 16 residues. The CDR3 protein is CASSGDRGLRTDTQYF. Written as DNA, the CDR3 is TGTGCCAGCAGCGGGGACAGGGGTCTCCGCACAGATACGCAGTATTTT.

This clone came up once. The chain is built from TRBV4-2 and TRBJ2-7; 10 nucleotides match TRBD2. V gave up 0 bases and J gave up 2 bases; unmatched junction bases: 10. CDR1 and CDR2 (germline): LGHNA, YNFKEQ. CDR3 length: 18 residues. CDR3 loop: CASSQDSLAGELTYEQYF. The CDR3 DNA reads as TGTGCCAGCAGCCAAGATTCCCTAGCGGGAGAGTTAACCTACGAGCAGTACTTC.

CDR3 loop: CAWSAGTSGEQYF. The CDR3 DNA follows: TGTGCCTGGAGTGCAGGGACTAGCGGTGAGCAGTACTTC. The genes are TRBV30 and TRBJ2-7; 11 bases agree with TRBD2. CDR1 is GTSNPN and CDR2 is SVGIG in the germline V gene (reference sequence). This CDR3 is built from 13 residues. J gave up 7 bases and V 1 base, and 3 bases lay outside the gene matches.

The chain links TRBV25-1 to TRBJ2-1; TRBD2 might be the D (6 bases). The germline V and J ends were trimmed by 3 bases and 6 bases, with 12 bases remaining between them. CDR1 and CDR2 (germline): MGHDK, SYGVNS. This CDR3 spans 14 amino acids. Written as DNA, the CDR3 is TGTGCCAGCAGTGATCCGGGAGTTGGCAATGAGCAGTTCTTC. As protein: CASSDPGVGNEQFF.

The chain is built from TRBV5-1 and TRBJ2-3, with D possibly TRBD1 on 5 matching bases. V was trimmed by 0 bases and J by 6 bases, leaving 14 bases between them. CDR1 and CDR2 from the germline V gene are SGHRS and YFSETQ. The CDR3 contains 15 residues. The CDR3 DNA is TGCGCCAGCAGCTTGGAGTCAGGGTCGTGGGATACGCAGTATTTT. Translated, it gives CASSLESGSWDTQYF. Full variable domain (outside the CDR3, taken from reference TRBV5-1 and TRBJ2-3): KAGVTQTPRYLIKTRGQQVTLSCSPISGHRSVSWYQQTPGQGLQFLFEYFSETQRNKGNFPGRFSGRQFSNSRSEMNVSTLELGDSALYLCASSLESGSWDTQYFGPGTRLTVL.

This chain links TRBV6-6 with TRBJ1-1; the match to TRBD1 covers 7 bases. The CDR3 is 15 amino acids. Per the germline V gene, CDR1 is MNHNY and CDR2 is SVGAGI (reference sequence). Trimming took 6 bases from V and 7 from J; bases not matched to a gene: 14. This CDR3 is CASSNNREGAIEAFF. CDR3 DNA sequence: TGTGCCAGCAGCAATAATCGAGAGGGGGCGATTGAAGCTTTCTTT.

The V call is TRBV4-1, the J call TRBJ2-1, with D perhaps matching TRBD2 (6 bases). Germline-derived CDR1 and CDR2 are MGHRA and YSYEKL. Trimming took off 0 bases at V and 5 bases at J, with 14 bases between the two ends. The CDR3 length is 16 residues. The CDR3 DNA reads TGCGCCAGCAGCCAAGATGAACGCGGGGAAAACAATGAGCAGTTCTTC. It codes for CASSQDERGENNEQFF.

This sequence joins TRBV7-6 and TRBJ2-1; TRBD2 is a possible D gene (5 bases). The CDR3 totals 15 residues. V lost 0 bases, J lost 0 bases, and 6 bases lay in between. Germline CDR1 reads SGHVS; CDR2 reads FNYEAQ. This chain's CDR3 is CASSLAGSSYNEQFF. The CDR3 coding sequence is TGTGCCAGCAGCTTAGCGGGGAGCTCCTACAATGAGCAGTTCTTC.

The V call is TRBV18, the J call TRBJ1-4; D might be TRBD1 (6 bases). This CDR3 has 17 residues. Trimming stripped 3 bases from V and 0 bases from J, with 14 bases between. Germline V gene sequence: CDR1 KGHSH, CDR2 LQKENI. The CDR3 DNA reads TGTGCCAGCTCACCTTGGGACACCGAATCAACTAATGAAAAACTGTTTTTT. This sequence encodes CASSPWDTESTNEKLFF.

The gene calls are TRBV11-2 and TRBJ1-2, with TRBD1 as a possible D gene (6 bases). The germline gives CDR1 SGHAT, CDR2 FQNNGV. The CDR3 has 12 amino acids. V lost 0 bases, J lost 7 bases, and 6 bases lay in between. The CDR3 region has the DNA TGTGCCAGCAGCTTAGACAGGGGTGGCTACACCTTC. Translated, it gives CASSLDRGGYTF. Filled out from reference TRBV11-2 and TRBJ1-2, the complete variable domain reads EAGVAQSPRYKIIEKRQSVAFWCNPISGHATLYWYQQILGQGPKLLIQFQNNGVVDDSQLPKDRFSAERLKGVDSTLKIQPAKLEDSAVYLCASSLDRGGYTFGSGTRLTVV.

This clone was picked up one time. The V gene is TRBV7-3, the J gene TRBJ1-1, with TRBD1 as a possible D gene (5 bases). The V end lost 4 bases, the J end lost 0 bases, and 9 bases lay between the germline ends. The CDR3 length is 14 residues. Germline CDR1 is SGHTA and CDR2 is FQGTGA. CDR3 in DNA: TGTGCCAGCAGCTCGGGACTCATGAACACTGAAGCTTTCTTT. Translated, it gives CASSSGLMNTEAFF.

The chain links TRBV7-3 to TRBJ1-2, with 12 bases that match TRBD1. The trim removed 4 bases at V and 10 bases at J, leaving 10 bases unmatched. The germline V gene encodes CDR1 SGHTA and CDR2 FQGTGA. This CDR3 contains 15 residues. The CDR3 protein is CASSSPGTGGDSYTF. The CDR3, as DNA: TGTGCCAGCAGCTCGCCCGGGACAGGGGGCGATTCCTACACCTTC.

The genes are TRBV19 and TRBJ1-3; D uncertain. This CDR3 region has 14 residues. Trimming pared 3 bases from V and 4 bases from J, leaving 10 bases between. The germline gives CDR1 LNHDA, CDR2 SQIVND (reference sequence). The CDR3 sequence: CASSMVGGGNTIYF. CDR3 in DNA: TGTGCCAGTAGTATGGTCGGCGGCGGAAACACCATATATTTT.

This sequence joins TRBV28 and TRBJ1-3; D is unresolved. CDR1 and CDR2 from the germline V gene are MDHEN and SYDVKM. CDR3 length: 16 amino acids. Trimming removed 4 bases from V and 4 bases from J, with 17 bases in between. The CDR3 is CASSSPFERVGNTIYF. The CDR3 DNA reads TGTGCCAGCAGTTCACCCTTTGAGAGGGTAGGAAACACCATATATTTT.

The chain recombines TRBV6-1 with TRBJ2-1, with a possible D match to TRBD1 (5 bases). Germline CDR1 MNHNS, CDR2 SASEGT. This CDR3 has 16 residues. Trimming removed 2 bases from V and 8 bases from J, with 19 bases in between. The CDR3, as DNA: TGTGCCAGCAGTGAAATTTTTGGGCAGGGAATCCATGAGCAGTTCTTC. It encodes CASSEIFGQGIHEQFF.

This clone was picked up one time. This CDR3 is CASSLSAGGGNTIYF. CDR3 DNA sequence: TGTGCCAGCAGCTTATCCGCGGGAGGCGGAAACACCATATATTTT. V gene TRBV7-9 combines with J gene TRBJ1-3; D not certain. Trimming cost V 2 bases and J 4 bases, with 12 bases left between them. This CDR3 is built from 15 residues. Germline V gives CDR1 SEHNR, CDR2 FQNEAQ (reference sequence).

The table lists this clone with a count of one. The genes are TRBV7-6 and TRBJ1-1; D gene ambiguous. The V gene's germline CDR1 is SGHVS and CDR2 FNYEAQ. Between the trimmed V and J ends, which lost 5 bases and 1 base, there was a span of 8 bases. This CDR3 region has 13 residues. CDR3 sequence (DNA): TGTGCCAGCAGCCGGAGAGAGAACACTGAAGCTTTCTTT. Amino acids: CASSRRENTEAFF.

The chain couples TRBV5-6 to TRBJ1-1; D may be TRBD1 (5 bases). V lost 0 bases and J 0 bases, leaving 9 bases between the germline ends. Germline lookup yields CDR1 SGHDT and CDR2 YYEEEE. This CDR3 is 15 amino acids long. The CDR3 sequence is CASSLVNRMNTEAFF. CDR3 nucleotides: TGTGCCAGCAGCTTGGTAAACAGGATGAACACTGAAGCTTTCTTT.

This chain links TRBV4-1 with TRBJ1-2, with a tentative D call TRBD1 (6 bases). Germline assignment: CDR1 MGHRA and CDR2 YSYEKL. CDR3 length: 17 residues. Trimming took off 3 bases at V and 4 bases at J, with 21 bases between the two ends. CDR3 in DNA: TGCGCCAGCAGCCAGCCGAGATTTAATCAGGGGAGCTATGGCTACACCTTC. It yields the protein CASSQPRFNQGSYGYTF.